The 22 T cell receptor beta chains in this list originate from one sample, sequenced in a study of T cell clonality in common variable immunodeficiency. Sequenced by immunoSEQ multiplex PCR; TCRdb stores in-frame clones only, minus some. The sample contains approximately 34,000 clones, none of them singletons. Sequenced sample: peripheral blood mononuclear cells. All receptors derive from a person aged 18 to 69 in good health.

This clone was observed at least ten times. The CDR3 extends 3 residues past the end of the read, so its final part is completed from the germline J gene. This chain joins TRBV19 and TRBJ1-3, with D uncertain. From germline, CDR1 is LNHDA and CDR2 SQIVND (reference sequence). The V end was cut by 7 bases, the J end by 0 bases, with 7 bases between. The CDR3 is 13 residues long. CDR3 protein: CASKPYSGNTIYF. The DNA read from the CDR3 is TGTGCCAGTAAGCCATACTCTGGAAACACC.

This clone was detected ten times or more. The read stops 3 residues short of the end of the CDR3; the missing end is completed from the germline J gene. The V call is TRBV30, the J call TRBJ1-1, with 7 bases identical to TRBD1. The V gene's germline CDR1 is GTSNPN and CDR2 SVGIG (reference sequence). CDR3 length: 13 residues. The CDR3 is CAWSSGQLKEAFF. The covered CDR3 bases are TGTGCCTGGAGTTCGGGACAGCTAAAAGAA.

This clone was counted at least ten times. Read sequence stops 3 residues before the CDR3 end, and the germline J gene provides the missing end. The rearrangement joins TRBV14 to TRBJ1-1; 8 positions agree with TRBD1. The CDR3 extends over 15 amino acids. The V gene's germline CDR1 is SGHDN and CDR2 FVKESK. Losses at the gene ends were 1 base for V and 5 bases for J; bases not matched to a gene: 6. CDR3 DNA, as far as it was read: TGTGCCAGCAGCCAAGTTGGACAGGGAGCGACTGAA. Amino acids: CASSQVGQGATE. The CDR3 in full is CASSQVGQGATEAFF.

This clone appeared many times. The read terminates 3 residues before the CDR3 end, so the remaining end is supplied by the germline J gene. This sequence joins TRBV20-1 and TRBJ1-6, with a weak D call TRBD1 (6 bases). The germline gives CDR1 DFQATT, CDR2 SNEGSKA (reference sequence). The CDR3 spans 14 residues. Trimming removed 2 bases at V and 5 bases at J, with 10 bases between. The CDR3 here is CSARKDRDNSPLHF. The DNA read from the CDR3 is TGCAGTGCTAGAAAGGACAGAGATAATTCACCC.

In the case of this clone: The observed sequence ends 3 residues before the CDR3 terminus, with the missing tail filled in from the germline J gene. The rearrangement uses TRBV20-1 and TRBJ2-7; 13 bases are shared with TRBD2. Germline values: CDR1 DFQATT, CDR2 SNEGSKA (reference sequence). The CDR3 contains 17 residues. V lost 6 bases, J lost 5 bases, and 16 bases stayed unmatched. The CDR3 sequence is CSAPGTSGTSFGDEQYF. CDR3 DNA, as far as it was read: TGCAGTGCCCCCGGGACTAGCGGGACCTCTTTCGGTGACGAG.

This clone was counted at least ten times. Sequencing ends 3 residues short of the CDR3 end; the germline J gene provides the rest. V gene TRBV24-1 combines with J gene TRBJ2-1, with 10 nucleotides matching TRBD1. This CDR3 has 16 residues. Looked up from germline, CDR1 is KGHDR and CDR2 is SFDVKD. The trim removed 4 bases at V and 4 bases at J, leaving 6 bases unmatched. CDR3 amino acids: CATSETPGQGYNEQFF. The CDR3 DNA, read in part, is TGTGCCACCAGTGAAACCCCGGGACAGGGGTACAATGAG.

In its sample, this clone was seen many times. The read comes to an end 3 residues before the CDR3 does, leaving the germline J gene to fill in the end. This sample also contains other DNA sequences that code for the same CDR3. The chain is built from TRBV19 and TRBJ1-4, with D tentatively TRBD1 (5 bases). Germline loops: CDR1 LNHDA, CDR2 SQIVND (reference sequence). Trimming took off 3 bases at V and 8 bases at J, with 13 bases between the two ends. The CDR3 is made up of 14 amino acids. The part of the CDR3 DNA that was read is TGTGCCAGTAGTATTCGAACAGGAAGAGAAAAA. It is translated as CASSIRTGREK. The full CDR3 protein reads CASSIRTGREKLFF.

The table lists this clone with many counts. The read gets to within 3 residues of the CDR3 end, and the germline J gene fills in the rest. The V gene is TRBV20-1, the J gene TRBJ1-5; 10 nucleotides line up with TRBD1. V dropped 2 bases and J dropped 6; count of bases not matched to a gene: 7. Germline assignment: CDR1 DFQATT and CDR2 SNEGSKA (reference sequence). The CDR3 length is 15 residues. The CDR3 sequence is CSARPWDRGSQPQHF. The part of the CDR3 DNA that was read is TGCAGTGCTAGACCATGGGACAGGGGAAGTCAGCCC.

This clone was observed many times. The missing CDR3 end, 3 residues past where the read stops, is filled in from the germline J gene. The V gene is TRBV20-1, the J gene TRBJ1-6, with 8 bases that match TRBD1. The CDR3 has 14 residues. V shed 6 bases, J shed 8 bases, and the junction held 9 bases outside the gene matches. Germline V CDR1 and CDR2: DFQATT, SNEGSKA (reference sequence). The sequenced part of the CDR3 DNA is TGCAGTGCCACCTCCCCAGGGGGCTATTCACCC. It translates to CSATSPGGYSP. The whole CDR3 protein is CSATSPGGYSPLHF.

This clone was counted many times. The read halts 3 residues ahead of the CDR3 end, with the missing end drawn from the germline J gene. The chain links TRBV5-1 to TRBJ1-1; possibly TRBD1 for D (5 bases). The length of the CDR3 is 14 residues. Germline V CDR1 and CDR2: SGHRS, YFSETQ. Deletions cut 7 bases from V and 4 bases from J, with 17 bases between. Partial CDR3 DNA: TGCGCCAGCTCCGTCGGAGGGGCCCTCACTGAA. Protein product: CASSVGGALTE. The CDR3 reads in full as CASSVGGALTEAFF.

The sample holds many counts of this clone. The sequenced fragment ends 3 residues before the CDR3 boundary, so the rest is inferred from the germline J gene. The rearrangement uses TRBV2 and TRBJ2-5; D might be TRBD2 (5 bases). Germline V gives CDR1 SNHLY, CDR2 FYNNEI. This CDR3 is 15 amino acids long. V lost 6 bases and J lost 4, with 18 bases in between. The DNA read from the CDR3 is TGTGCCAGCAGACCATCGAGGACTCCTGGAGAGACC. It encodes CASRPSRTPGET. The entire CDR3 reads CASRPSRTPGETQYF.

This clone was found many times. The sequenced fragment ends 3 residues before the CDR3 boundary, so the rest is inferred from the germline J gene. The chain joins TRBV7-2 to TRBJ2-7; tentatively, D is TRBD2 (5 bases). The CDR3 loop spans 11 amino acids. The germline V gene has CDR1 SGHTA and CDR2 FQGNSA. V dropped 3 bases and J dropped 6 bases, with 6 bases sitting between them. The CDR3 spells CASSFSVEQYF. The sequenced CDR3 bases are TGTGCCAGCAGCTTTAGCGTCGAG.

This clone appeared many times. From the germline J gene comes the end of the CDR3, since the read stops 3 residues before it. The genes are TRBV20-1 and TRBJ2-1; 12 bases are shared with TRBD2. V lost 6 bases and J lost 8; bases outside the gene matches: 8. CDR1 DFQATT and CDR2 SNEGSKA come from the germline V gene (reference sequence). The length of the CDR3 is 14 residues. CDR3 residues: CSASLLAGGDEQFF. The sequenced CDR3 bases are TGCAGTGCCAGTTTACTAGCGGGAGGAGATGAG.

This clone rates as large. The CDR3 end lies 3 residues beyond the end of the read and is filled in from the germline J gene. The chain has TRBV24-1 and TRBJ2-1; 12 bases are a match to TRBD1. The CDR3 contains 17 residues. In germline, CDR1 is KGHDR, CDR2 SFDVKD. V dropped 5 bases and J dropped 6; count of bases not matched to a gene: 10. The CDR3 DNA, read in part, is TGTGCCACCAGTGTGGGGACAGGGGGCGTACTCTCCAATGAG. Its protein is CATSVGTGGVLSNE. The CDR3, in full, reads CATSVGTGGVLSNEQFF.

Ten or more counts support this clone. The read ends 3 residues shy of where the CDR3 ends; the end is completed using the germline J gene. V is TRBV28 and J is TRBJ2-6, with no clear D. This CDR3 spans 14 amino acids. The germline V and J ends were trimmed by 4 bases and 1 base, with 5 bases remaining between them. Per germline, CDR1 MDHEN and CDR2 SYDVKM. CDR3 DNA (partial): TGTGCCAGCAGTTCCACATCTGGGGCCAACGTC. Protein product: CASSSTSGANV. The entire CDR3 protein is CASSSTSGANVLTF.

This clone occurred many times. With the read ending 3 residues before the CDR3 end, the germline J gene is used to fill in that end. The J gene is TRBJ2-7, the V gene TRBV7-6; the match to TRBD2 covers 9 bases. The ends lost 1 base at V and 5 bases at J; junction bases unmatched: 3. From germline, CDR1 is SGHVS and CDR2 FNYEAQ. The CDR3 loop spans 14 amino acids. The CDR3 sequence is CASSLGREGDEQYF. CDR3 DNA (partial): TGTGCCAGCAGCTTAGGGCGGGAGGGCGACGAG.

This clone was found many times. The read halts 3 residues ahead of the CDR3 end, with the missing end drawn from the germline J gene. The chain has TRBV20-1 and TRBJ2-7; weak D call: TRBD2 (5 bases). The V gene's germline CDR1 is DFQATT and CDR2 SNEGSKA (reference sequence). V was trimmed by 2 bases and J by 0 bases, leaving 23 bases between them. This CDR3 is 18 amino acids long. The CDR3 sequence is CSARLYPTSGPNSYEQYF. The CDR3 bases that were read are TGCAGTGCTAGATTATACCCTACGAGCGGACCAAACTCCTACGAG.

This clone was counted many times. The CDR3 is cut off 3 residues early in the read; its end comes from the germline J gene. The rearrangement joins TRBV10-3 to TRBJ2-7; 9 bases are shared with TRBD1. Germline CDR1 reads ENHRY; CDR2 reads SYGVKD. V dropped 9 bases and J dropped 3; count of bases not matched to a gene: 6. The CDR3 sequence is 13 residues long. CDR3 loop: CAITPGQGYEQYF. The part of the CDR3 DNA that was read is TGTGCCATTACTCCGGGACAGGGCTACGAG.

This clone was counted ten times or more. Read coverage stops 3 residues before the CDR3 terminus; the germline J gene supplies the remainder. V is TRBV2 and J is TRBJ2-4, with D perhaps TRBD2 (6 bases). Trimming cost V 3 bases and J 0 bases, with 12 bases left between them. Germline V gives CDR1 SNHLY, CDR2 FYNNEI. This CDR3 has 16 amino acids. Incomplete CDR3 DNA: TGTGCCAGCAGTGACGGGGGAACGCTAGCCAAAAACATT. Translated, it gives CASSDGGTLAKNI. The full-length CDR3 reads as CASSDGGTLAKNIQYF.

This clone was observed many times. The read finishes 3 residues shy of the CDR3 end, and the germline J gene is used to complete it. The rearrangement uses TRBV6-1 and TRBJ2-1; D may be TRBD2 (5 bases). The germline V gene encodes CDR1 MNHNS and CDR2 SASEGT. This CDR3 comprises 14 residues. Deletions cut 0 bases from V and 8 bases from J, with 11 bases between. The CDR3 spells CASSEAAASYEQFF. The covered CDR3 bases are TGTGCCAGCAGTGAAGCTGCGGCTAGCTATGAG.

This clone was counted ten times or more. The CDR3 here is CSASSGSRNEQFF. The CDR3 bases that were read are TGCAGTGCCTCTAGCGGGAGTCGAAATGAG. The chain carries TRBV20-1 and TRBJ2-1; TRBD2 agrees at 10 bases. The read gets to within 3 residues of the CDR3 end, and the germline J gene fills in the rest. CDR3 size: 13 residues. V dropped 6 bases and J dropped 7; count of bases not matched to a gene: 6. CDR1 is DFQATT, CDR2 SNEGSKA, per germline (reference sequence).

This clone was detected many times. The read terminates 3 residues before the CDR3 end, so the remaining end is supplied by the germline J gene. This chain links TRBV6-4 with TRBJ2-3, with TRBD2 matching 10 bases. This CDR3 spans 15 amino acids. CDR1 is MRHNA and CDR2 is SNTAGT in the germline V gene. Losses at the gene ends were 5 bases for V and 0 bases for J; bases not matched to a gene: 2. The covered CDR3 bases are TGTGCCAGCAGTTGGACTAGCGGTAGCACAGATACG. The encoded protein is CASSWTSGSTDT. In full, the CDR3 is CASSWTSGSTDTQYF.